The 3 T cell receptor beta chains below were found in one sample sequenced in a study of T cell responses to AZD1222 COVID-19 vaccine. Produced via immunoSEQ multiplex PCR; TCRdb's table is partial and in-frame only. The data hold about 140,000 clones, with more than 80% observed a single time. The sample in question was peripheral blood, obtained on day 0 of AZD1222 vaccination. The receptors shown here come from an adult in good health.

V gene TRBV20-1 combines with J gene TRBJ2-5; D could derive from TRBD1 or TRBD2 (5 bases each). Germline V gene sequence: CDR1 DFQATT, CDR2 SNEGSKA (reference sequence). The CDR3 is made up of 11 amino acids. V dropped 3 bases and J dropped 5 bases, with 7 bases sitting between them. Written as DNA, the CDR3 is TGCAGTGCTAGCTGGGGGGAGACCCAGTACTTC. It is translated as CSASWGETQYF.

The chain uses TRBV27 and TRBJ2-3; no definite D call. The CDR3 runs to 11 residues. The germline CDR1 and CDR2 sequences are MNHEY and SMNVEV (reference sequence). Trimming removed 7 bases from V and 3 bases from J, with 5 bases in between. CDR3 protein: CASTSTDTQYF. CDR3 in DNA: TGTGCCAGCACCAGTACAGATACGCAGTATTTT.

The chain couples TRBV5-1 to TRBJ2-7, with D possibly matching TRBD2 (5 bases). The CDR3 sequence is 13 residues long. CDR1 SGHRS and CDR2 YFSETQ come from the germline V gene. V was shortened by 0 bases and J by 6 bases, with 10 bases between the two germline ends. This chain's CDR3 is CASSLGTPTEQYF. The CDR3, as DNA: TGCGCCAGCAGCTTGGGGACTCCGACCGAGCAGTACTTC.